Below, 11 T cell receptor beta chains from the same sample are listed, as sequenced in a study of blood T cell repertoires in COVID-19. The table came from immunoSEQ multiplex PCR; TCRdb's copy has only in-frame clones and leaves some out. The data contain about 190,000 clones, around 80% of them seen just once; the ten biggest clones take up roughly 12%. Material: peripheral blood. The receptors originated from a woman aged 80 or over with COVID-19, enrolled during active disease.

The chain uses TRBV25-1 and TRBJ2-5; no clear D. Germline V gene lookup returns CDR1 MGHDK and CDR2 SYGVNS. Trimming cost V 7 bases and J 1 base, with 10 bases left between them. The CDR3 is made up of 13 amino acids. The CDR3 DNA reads TGTGCCAGCATGGGCAGATTCCAAGAGACCCAGTACTTC. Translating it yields CASMGRFQETQYF.

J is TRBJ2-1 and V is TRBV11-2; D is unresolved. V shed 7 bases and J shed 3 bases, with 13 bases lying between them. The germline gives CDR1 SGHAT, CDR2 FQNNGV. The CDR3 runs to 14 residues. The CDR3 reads CASIHSVGYNEQFF. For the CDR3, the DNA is TGTGCCAGCATCCATAGTGTTGGCTACAATGAGCAGTTCTTC.

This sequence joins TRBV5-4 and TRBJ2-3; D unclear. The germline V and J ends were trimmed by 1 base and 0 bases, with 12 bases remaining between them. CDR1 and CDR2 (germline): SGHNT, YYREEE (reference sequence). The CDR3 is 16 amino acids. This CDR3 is CASSLKTRTSTDTQYF. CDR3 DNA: TGTGCCAGCAGCTTGAAAACGCGAACTAGCACAGATACGCAGTATTTT. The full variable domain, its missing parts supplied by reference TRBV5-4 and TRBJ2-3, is ETGVTQSPTHLIKTRGQQVTLRCSSQSGHNTVSWYQQALGQGPQFIFQYYREEENGRGNFPPRFSGLQFPNYSSELNVNALELDDSALYLCASSLKTRTSTDTQYFGPGTRLTVL.

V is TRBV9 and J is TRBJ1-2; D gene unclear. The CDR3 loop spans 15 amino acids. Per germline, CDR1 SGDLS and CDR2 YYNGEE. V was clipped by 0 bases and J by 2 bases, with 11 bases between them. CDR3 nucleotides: TGTGCCAGCAGCGTAGCCGATCGGGTCAACTATGGCTACACCTTC. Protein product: CASSVADRVNYGYTF.

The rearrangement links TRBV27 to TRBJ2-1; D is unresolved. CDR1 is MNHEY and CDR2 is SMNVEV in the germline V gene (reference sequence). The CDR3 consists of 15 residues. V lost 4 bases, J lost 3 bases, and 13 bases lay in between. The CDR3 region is CASSSNPEHYNEQFF. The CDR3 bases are TGTGCCAGCAGTTCGAACCCCGAACACTACAATGAGCAGTTCTTC.

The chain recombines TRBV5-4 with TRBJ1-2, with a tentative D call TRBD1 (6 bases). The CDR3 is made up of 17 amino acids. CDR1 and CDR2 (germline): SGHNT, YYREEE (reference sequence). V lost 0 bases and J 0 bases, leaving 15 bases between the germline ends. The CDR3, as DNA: TGTGCCAGCAGCTTGGCCGTCGGCAGGGGAGCTAACTATGGCTACACCTTC. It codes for CASSLAVGRGANYGYTF. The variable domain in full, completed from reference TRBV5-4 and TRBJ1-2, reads ETGVTQSPTHLIKTRGQQVTLRCSSQSGHNTVSWYQQALGQGPQFIFQYYREEENGRGNFPPRFSGLQFPNYSSELNVNALELDDSALYLCASSLAVGRGANYGYTFGSGTRLTVV.

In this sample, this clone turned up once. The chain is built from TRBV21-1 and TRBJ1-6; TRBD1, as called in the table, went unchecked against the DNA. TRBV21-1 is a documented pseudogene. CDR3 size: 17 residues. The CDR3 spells CASSKADSGAANSPLHF. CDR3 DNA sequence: TGTGCCAGCAGCAAAGCGGACAGTGGGGCAGCCAATTCACCCCTCCACTTT.

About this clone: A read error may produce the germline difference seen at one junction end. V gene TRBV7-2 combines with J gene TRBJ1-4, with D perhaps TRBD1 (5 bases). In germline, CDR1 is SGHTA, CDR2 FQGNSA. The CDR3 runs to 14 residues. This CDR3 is CAINIIPRRGKTVF. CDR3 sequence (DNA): TGTGCCATCAATATTATCCCCCGTAGGGGAAAAACTGTTTTC.

The CDR3 loop is CASSAPGQGTDTQYF. CDR3 bases: TGTGCCAGCAGTGCACCGGGACAGGGAACAGATACGCAGTATTTT. The chain carries TRBV28 and TRBJ2-3, with 9 positions matching TRBD1. The germline CDR1 and CDR2 sequences are MDHEN and SYDVKM. The CDR3 extends over 15 amino acids. V trimming: 5 bases; J trimming: 3 bases; junction bases outside the gene matches: 6.

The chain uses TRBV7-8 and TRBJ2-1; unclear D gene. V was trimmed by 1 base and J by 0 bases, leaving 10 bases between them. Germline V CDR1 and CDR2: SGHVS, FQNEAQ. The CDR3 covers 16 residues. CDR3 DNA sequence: TGTGCCAGCAGCTTAGTGTCAACGCGCTCCTACAATGAGCAGTTCTTC. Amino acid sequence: CASSLVSTRSYNEQFF.

CDR3 region: CASSFVGGFDSPLHF. CDR3 nucleotides: TGTGCCAGCAGTTTCGTTGGGGGGTTCGATTCACCCCTCCACTTT. The genes are TRBV27 and TRBJ1-6; a possible D gene is TRBD1 (5 bases). Germline V CDR1 and CDR2: MNHEY, SMNVEV (reference sequence). Trimming left V 3 bases short and J 8 bases short, with 14 bases between. The CDR3 covers 15 residues.